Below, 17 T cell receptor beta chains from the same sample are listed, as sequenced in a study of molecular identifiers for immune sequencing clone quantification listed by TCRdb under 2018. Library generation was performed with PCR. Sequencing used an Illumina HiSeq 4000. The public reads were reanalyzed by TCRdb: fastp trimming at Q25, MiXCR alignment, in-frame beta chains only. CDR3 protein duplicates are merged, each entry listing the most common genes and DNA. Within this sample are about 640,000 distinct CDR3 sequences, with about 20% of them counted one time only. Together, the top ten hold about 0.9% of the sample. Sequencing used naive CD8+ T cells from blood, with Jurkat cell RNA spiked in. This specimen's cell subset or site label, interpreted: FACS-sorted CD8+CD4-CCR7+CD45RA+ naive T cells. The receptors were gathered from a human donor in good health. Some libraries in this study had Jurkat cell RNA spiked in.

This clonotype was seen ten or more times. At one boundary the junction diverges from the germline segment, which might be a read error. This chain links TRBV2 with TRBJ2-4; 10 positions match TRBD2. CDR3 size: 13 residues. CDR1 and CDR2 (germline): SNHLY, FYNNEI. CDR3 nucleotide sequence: TGTGCCAGCAGTGAAGTGGCTAGCGGGGGTTGGTGCTTC. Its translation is CASSEVASGGWCF.

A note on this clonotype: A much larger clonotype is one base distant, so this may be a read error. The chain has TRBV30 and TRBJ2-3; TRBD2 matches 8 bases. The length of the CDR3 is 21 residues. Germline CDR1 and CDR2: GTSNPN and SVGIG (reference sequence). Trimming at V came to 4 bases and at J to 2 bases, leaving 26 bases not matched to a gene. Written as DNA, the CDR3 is TGTGCCTGGACCCCGTACGGGGGGGCCGGGATTGGTTTCATGTACACAGATACGCAGTATTTT. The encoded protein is CAWTPYGGAGIGFMYTDTQYF.

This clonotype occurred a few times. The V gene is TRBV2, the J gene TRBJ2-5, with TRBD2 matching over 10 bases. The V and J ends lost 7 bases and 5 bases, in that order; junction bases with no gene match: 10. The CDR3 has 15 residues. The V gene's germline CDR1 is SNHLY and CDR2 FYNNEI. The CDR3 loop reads CASKKETSGLETQYF. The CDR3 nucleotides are TGTGCCAGCAAGAAAGAGACTAGCGGGTTGGAGACCCAGTACTTC.

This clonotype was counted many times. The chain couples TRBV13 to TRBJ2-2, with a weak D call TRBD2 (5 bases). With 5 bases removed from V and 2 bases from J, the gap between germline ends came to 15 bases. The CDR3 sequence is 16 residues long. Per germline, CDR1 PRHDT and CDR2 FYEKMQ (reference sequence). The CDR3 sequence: CASSLSREINTGELFF. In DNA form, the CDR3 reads TGTGCCAGCAGCCTTTCTAGGGAGATAAACACCGGGGAGCTGTTTTTT.

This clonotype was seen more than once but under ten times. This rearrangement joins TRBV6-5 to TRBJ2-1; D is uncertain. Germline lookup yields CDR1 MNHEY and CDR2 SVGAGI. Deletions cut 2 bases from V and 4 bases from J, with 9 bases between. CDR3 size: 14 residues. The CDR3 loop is CASSYSSIYNEQFF. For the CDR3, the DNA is TGTGCCAGCAGTTACAGCAGTATATACAATGAGCAGTTCTTC.

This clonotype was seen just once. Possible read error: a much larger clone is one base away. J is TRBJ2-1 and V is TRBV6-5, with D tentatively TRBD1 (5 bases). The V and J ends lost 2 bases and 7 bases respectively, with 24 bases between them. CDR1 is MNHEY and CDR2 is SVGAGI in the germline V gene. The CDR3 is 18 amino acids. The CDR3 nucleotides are TGTGCCAGCAGTTACCGACCCCAGGGAACCCTCCTGGGGAATGAGCAGTTCTTC. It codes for CASSYRPQGTLLGNEQFF.

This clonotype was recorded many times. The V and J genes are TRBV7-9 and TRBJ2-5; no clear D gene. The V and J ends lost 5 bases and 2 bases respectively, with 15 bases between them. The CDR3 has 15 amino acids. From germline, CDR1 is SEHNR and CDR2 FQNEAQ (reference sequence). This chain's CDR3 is CASSHPRAVQETQYF. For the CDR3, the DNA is TGTGCCAGCAGCCACCCACGGGCAGTTCAAGAGACCCAGTACTTC.

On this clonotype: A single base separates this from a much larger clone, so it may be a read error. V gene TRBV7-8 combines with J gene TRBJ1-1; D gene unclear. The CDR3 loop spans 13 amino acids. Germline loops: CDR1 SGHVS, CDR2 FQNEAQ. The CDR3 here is CTTGDTWGTEAFF. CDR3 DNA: TGTACCACGGGAGACACTTGGGGAACTGAAGCTTTCTTT.

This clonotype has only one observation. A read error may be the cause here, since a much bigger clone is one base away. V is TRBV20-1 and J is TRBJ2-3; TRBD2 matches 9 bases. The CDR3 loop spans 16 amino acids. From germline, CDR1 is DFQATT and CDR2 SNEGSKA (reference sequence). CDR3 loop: CSARTGLAGTTDTRYF. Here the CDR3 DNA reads TGCAGTGCTAGAACCGGCCTAGCGGGGACCACAGATACGCGGTATTTT.

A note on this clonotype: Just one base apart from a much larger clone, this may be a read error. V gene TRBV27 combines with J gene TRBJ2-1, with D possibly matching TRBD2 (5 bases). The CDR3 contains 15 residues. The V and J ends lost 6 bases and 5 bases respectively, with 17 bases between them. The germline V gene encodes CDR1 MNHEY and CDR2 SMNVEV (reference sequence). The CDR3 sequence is CASRSLCSGDNEQFF. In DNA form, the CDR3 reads TGTGCCAGCAGGTCCCTCTGCTCCGGGGACAATGAGCAGTTCTTC.

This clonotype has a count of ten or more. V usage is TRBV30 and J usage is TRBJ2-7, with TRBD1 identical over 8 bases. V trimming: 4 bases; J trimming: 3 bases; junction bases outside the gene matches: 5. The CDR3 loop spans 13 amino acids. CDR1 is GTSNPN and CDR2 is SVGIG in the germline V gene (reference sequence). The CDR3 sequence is CAWTFGQGYEQYF. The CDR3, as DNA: TGTGCCTGGACGTTTGGACAGGGCTACGAGCAGTACTTC.

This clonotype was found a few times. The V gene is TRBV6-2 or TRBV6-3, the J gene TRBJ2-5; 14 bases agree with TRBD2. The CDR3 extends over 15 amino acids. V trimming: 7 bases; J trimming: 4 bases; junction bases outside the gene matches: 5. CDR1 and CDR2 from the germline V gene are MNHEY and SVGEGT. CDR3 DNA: TGTGCCAGCACCAGACTAGCGGGAGGGCCAGAGACCCAGTACTTC. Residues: CASTRLAGGPETQYF.

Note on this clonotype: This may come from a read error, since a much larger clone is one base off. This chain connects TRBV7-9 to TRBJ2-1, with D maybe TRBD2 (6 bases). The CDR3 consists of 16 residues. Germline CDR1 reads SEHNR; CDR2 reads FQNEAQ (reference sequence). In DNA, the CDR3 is TGTGCCAGCAGCCCTGTTTTGGCGGGACCCTACGATGAGCAGTTCTTC. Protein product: CASSPVLAGPYDEQFF.

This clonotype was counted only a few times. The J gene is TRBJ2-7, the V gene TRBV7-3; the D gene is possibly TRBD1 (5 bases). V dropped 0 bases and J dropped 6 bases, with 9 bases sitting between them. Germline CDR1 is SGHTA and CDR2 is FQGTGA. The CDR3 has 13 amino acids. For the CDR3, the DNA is TGTGCCAGCAGCTTAACCCAGGGTCTCGAGCAGTACTTC. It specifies CASSLTQGLEQYF.

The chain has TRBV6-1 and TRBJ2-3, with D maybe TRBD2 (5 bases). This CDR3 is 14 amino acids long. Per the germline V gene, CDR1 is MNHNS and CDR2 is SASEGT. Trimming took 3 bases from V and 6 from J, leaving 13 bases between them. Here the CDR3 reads CASSEGSGMDTQYF. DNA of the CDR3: TGTGCCAGCAGTGAGGGGTCCGGGATGGATACGCAGTATTTT.

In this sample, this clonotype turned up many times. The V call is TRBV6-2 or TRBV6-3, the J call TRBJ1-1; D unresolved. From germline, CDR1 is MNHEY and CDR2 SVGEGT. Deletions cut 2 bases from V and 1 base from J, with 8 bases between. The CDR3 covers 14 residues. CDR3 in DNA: TGTGCCAGCAGTTACAGCTGGGAGAACACTGAAGCTTTCTTT. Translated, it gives CASSYSWENTEAFF.

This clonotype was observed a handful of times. CDR3 residues: CASSQANLANQPQHF. The CDR3 DNA is TGCGCCAGCAGCCAAGCAAACCTAGCAAATCAGCCCCAGCATTTT. The rearrangement uses TRBV4-1 and TRBJ1-5; D not resolved. The germline gives CDR1 MGHRA, CDR2 YSYEKL. The CDR3 length is 15 residues. Trimming took 1 base from V and 4 from J, leaving 11 bases between them.